Listed below are T cell receptor beta chains from one sample, sequenced in a study of response to subunit inactivated influenza vaccine. TCRdb independently ran MiXCR on the RT-PCR reads; one entry per CDR3 protein. Of about 520,000 distinct CDR3 sequences detected, under 8.5% appear once; the ten largest clones hold over 10%. This specimen consisted of PBMCs from blood, obtained roughly 24 months after vaccination. These receptors were collected from a man in his fifties or sixties who received an inactivated influenza vaccine. CDR3s include the opening cysteine and the closing phenylalanine or tryptophan. A D gene is named only where the DNA matches it firmly. Only some rows state a clone size, as once, few, many or a class for expanded clones.

TRBV2	few	14	NA	TRBJ2-2	TGTGCCAGCAGTGAGGACCCCGGAACCGGGGAGCTGTTTTTT	CASSEDPGTGELFF
TRBV29-1	NA	14	TRBD1	TRBJ1-1	TGCAGCGTGAGACAGGGAGGGGCGAACACTGAAGCTTTCTTT	CSVRQGGANTEAFF
TRBV7-2	many	16	TRBD1	TRBJ1-3	TGTGCCAGCAGCTTAGCGACAGGGGTACCTGGAAACACCATATATTTT	CASSLATGVPGNTIYF
TRBV19	many	14	NA	TRBJ2-3	TGTGCCAGTAGTCCGTATGTCCTAAAGGATACGCAGTATTTT	CASSPYVLKDTQYF
TRBV5-5	NA	15	NA	TRBJ2-7	TGTGCCAGCAGCCTGGTCGGGGGACGCTCCTACGAGCAGTACTTC	CASSLVGGRSYEQYF
TRBV5-1	many	15	TRBD2	TRBJ2-7	TGCGCCAGCAGCCGGCAGCGGGAGGGCTCCTACGAGCAGTACTTC	CASSRQREGSYEQYF
TRBV7-2	NA	15	TRBD1	TRBJ2-1	TGTGCCAGCAGCACCACCGGGACAGGGGCCTATGAGCAGTTCTTC	CASSTTGTGAYEQFF
TRBV4-1	few	18	TRBD2	TRBJ2-3	TGCGCCAGCAGCCAGTTACTGACTAGCGGGGCTAGCACAGATACGCAGTATTTT	CASSQLLTSGASTDTQYF
TRBV12-3/TRBV12-4	NA	13	TRBD2	TRBJ2-3	TGTGCCAGCAGTCCCAGACCGGGAGGTGGGCAGTATTTT	CASSPRPGGGQYF
TRBV20-1	NA	12	NA	TRBJ2-7	TGCAGTGCTAGAGGGGCCGTGCCCGAGCAGTACTTC	CSARGAVPEQYF
TRBV10-3	few	14	TRBD1	TRBJ2-1	TGTGCCATCAGTAAAGGGGGCCTCGACAATGAGCAGTTCTTC	CAISKGGLDNEQFF
TRBV7-2	many	13	NA	TRBJ2-5	TGTGCCAGCAGCCCCCGGGGGTTAGAGACCCAGTACTTC	CASSPRGLETQYF
TRBV18	NA	15	TRBD2	TRBJ2-3	TGTGCCAGCTCATTTAGCGGGATCCGGCAAGATACGCAGTATTTT	CASSFSGIRQDTQYF
TRBV23-1	NA	16	NA	TRBJ2-7	TGCGCCAGCAGTCAATCGGTTGCGGTACCCCGCTTCGAGCAGTACTTC	CASSQSVAVPRFEQYF
TRBV12-3/TRBV12-4	NA	15	NA	TRBJ1-1	TGTGCCAGCAGTTATTACACAGGGATGAACACTGAAGCTTTCTTT	CASSYYTGMNTEAFF
TRBV6-5	NA	13	NA	TRBJ2-7	TGTGCCAGCAGTTACGGGACGGGAGTAGAGCAGTACTTC	CASSYGTGVEQYF
TRBV9	many	13	NA	TRBJ1-2	TGTGCCAGCGCCCCGGGACAAACCTATGGCTACACCTTC	CASAPGQTYGYTF
TRBV3-1	NA	16	TRBD2	TRBJ2-7	TGTGCCAGCAGCCAAGTTCCTAGCGGGAGGATCTACGAGCAGTACTTC	CASSQVPSGRIYEQYF
TRBV29-1	NA	10	NA	TRBJ1-2	TGCAGCGTTGGAGAGTATGGCTACACCTTC	CSVGEYGYTF
TRBV5-1	many	13	NA	TRBJ1-1	TGCGCCAGCAGGACGGAGTTGGACACTGAAGCTTTCTTT	CASRTELDTEAFF
TRBV5-1	few	16	TRBD1	TRBJ1-2	TGCGCCAGCAGCGCCAATCCGGGACAGGAGTTAAGTGGCTACACCTTC	CASSANPGQELSGYTF
TRBV12-3/TRBV12-4	many	12	NA	TRBJ2-1	TGCGCCAGCAGCTTCAACGGGAATGAGCAGTTCTTC	CASSFNGNEQFF
TRBV11-2	few	15	TRBD2	TRBJ2-2	TGTGCCAGCAGCCCCATAGCGGGACACACCGGGGAGCTGTTTTTT	CASSPIAGHTGELFF
TRBV7-6	few	18	TRBD1	TRBJ2-6	TGTGCCAGCAGCAACTCCGACAGGGGGCGGATGGGGGCCAACGTCCTGACTTTC	CASSNSDRGRMGANVLTF
TRBV6-5	many	15	TRBD1	TRBJ1-2	TGTGCCAGCAGTTACTTTGACAGGGGTGCCTATGGCTACACCTTC	CASSYFDRGAYGYTF
TRBV20-1	few	17	TRBD1	TRBJ1-5	TGCAGTGCTAGAGATGGGGGACAGAGTCATAGCAATCAGCCCCAGCATTTT	CSARDGGQSHSNQPQHF
TRBV29-1	many	15	NA	TRBJ2-2	TGCAGCGTTGAAGTCTCCGACAGAGGAACCGGGGAGCTGTTTTTT	CSVEVSDRGTGELFF
TRBV2	few	14	TRBD1	TRBJ1-4	TGTGCCAGCAGTGAGGCAGGGGGCGGTGAAAAACTGTTTTTT	CASSEAGGGEKLFF
TRBV20-1	once	13	NA	TRBJ2-1	TGCAGTGCCCTAAGGCTAGCCCGGTATGAGCAGTTCTTC	CSALRLARYEQFF
TRBV20-1	NA	14	NA	TRBJ2-1	TGCAGTGCTAGAGATCGGGACCGTTACAATGAGCAGTTCTTC	CSARDRDRYNEQFF
TRBV7-6	many	13	NA	TRBJ2-5	TGTGCCAGCAGCACATTAGTAAAAGAGACCCAGTACTTC	CASSTLVKETQYF
TRBV2	few	14	NA	TRBJ1-1	TGTGCCAGCAGGGCCCTGAGCGGGAACACTGAAGCTTTCTTT	CASRALSGNTEAFF
TRBV12-3/TRBV12-4	NA	13	NA	TRBJ2-5	TGTGCCAGCACCCCTAGCACCCGGGAGACCCAGTACTTC	CASTPSTRETQYF
TRBV10-3	NA	17	TRBD2	TRBJ2-3	TGTGCCATCAGTGAGTCGAGGCGGGGGGCCACCACAGATACGCAGTATTTT	CAISESRRGATTDTQYF
TRBV5-6	few	17	TRBD1	TRBJ2-4	TGTGCCAGCAGCTTGGAGACAGGGGGTAGTGCCAAAAACATTCAGTACTTC	CASSLETGGSAKNIQYF
TRBV12-3/TRBV12-4	few	14	TRBD2	TRBJ2-5	TGTGCCAGCAGCCCTGGGACTATTCAAGAGACCCAGTACTTC	CASSPGTIQETQYF
TRBV3-1	NA	15	NA	TRBJ1-2	TGTGCCAGCAGCCTCCAGCTTTCCGGCAACTATGGCTACACCTTC	CASSLQLSGNYGYTF